The 2 T cell receptor beta chains given below trace back to one sample, sequenced in a study of T cells in narcolepsy. Here immunoSEQ multiplex PCR was the method, and the copy in TCRdb shows in-frame clones only, minus some. The sample has around 31,000 clones, 82% seen once; the top ten hold 2% to 3%. Sequencing used CD45RA- memory CD4+ T cells from PBMCs. The receptors were sampled from a human donor with narcolepsy.

V is TRBV7-3 and J is TRBJ2-5; 9 bases are shared with TRBD1. Trimming cost V 4 bases and J 5 bases; bases outside gene matches: 5. Germline V lookup: CDR1 SGHTA, CDR2 FQGTGA. The CDR3 has 14 residues. The DNA for the CDR3 is TGTGCCAGCAGCTCGACAGGGGGTGAGGAGACCCAGTACTTC. It encodes CASSSTGGEETQYF.

V usage is TRBV11-2 and J usage is TRBJ1-3, with D possibly being TRBD1 (5 bases). V was trimmed by 5 bases and J by 3 bases, leaving 11 bases between them. Germline V CDR1 and CDR2: SGHAT, FQNNGV. The length of the CDR3 is 14 residues. CDR3 sequence: CASSRGTDGNTIYF. The CDR3 DNA follows: TGTGCCAGCAGCCGGGGGACTGATGGAAACACCATATATTTT.